This T cell receptor (beta chain) originates from a study of post-analysis software for immune sequencing data. Study-level results: Batch-mates among the samples co-clustered strongly by F measure. Diversity measured as normalized Chao1 was significantly lower in multiple sclerosis patients than in controls. Roughly 5 TRBV segments occurring more often in patients than controls included TRBV5-6, TRBV5-1 and TRBV20-1.

V dropped 9 bases and J dropped 2 bases, with 15 bases sitting between them. The germline gives CDR1 MNHEY, CDR2 SVGAGI. There are 14 residues in the CDR3. A remark on this clonotype: The antigen is unknown.

Built from TCR beta cDNA, the libraries had unique molecular identifiers in them. There were roughly 0.95 to 10 million T cells, and about 500,000 cDNA molecules came from them. TCRdb re-analysed the PCR reads in MiXCR, keeping a single row per CDR3 protein. This sample has 550,000 to 700,000 distinct CDR3 sequences, with roughly 47% found just once. What was sequenced was blood. The TCR was taken from a girl aged 5 to 17 with multiple sclerosis. J is TRBJ2-3 and V is TRBV6-5; possibly TRBD2 for D (5 bases). CDR3 loop: CASGMNGLTDTQYF. In DNA form, the CDR3 reads TGTGCCAGTGGGATGAACGGACTCACAGATACGCAGTATTTT.